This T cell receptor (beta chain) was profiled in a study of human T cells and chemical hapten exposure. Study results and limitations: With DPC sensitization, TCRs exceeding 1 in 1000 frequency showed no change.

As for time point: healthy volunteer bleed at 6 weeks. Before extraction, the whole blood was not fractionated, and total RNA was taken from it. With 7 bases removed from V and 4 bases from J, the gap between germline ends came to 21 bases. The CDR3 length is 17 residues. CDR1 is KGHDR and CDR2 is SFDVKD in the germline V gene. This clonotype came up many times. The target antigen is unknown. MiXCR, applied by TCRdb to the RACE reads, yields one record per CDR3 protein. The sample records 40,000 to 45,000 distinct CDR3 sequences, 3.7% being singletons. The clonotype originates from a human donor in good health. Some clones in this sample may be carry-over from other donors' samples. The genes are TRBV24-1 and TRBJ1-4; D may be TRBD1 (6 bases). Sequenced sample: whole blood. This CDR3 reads CATSAPAGAGINEKLFF. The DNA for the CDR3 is TGTGCCACCAGCGCTCCGGCGGGGGCAGGGATTAATGAAAAACTGTTTTTT.